Shown below are 21 T cell receptor beta chains from a single sample sequenced in a study of cytomegalovirus exposure and HLA in healthy donors. The study ran its PCR with 60 Vbeta and 13 Jbeta primers. The data were produced by immunoSEQ multiplex PCR, yet TCRdb's version contains in-frame clones alone and is incomplete. The sample records 170,000 or so clones, 86% being singletons. Sequencing was performed on PBMCs. These receptors originate from a woman aged 18-30 years in good health and CMV-seronegative.

The V gene is TRBV5-5, the J gene TRBJ2-2, with 10 bases fitting TRBD1. V dropped 2 bases and J dropped 5; count of bases not matched to a gene: 3. This CDR3 spans 15 amino acids. Looked up from germline, CDR1 is SGHKS and CDR2 is YYEKEE (reference sequence). The CDR3 bases are TGTGCCAGCAGCTTAGACAGGGGGCGGACCGGGGAGCTGTTTTTT. Translation: CASSLDRGRTGELFF.

V usage is TRBV9 and J usage is TRBJ2-7; weak D call: TRBD1 (5 bases). Deletions cut 6 bases from V and 7 bases from J, with 20 bases between. The CDR3 is 14 amino acids. Germline CDR1 is SGDLS and CDR2 is YYNGEE. This CDR3 reads CASTLGVGEGEQYF. As DNA, the CDR3 is TGTGCCAGCACCCTAGGGGTAGGGGAAGGAGAGCAGTACTTC.

The J gene is TRBJ2-5, the V gene TRBV6-1; D unclear. This CDR3 is 14 amino acids long. Looked up from germline, CDR1 is MNHNS and CDR2 is SASEGT. Trimming removed 7 bases from V and 1 base from J, with 13 bases in between. In DNA, the CDR3 is TGTGCCAGCAAATCTACCCAACCCCAAGAGACCCAGTACTTC. It yields the protein CASKSTQPQETQYF.

This clone was counted only a few times. The chain combines TRBV5-1 with TRBJ2-3, with a weak D call TRBD2 (6 bases). CDR3 length: 13 residues. The germline gives CDR1 SGHRS, CDR2 YFSETQ. V lost 1 base and J lost 5, with 8 bases in between. The CDR3, as DNA: TGCGCCAGCAGCTTGTTGGGGGGAGATACGCAGTATTTT. This codes for CASSLLGGDTQYF.

This clone was picked up one time. The chain joins TRBV6-5 to TRBJ2-1; TRBD2 agrees at 8 bases. The V and J ends lost 5 bases and 12 bases, in that order; junction bases with no gene match: 12. Germline values: CDR1 MNHEY, CDR2 SVGAGI. This CDR3 has 14 residues. CDR3 in DNA: TGTGCCAGCAGTCAATTAGCGGGAAGGGTTTGGCAGTTCTTC. Its translation: CASSQLAGRVWQFF.

This chain links TRBV7-3 with TRBJ2-6; D not resolved. This CDR3 contains 16 residues. V was clipped by 1 base and J by 4 bases, with 11 bases between them. Per germline, CDR1 SGHTA and CDR2 FQGTGA. CDR3: CASSLISNFGANVLTF. The CDR3, as DNA: TGTGCCAGCAGCTTAATCTCAAACTTCGGGGCCAACGTCCTGACTTTC.

This sequence joins TRBV7-9 and TRBJ2-1, with 7 nucleotides matching TRBD2. There are 15 residues in the CDR3. The trim removed 1 base at V and 3 bases at J, leaving 3 bases unmatched. Germline CDR1 is SEHNR and CDR2 is FQNEAQ (reference sequence). CDR3 protein: CASSLGLAFYNEQFF. The CDR3 DNA reads as TGTGCCAGCAGCTTAGGACTAGCTTTCTACAATGAGCAGTTCTTC.

Worth noting for this clone: Distinct nucleotide sequences in the sample also encode this CDR3. This chain uses TRBV9 with TRBJ1-4; a possible D gene is TRBD1 (6 bases). This CDR3 has 17 amino acids. V lost 0 bases and J lost 0, with 12 bases in between. Looked up from germline, CDR1 is SGDLS and CDR2 is YYNGEE. DNA for the CDR3: TGTGCCAGCAGCGTAGGGGTACAGGGAACAACTAATGAAAAACTGTTTTTT. This translates into CASSVGVQGTTNEKLFF.

The chain links TRBV5-1 to TRBJ2-5, with D perhaps matching TRBD1 (7 bases). V dropped 7 bases and J dropped 2 bases, with 21 bases sitting between them. The CDR3 is 16 amino acids. CDR1 is SGHRS and CDR2 is YFSETQ in the germline V gene. The CDR3 loop reads CASSLGRTGAQETQYF. The CDR3 nucleotides are TGCGCCAGCTCTCTGGGGAGGACAGGCGCACAAGAGACCCAGTACTTC. Drawing the rest from reference TRBV5-1 and TRBJ2-5, the complete variable domain is KAGVTQTPRYLIKTRGQQVTLSCSPISGHRSVSWYQQTPGQGLQFLFEYFSETQRNKGNFPGRFSGRQFSNSRSEMNVSTLELGDSALYLCASSLGRTGAQETQYFGPGTRLLVL.

CDR3 sequence (DNA): TGTGCCAGCAGCCAAGATATCGGACAGGGGGTATATACCGGGGAGCTGTTTTTT. This sequence encodes CASSQDIGQGVYTGELFF. J is TRBJ2-2 and V is TRBV4-2; 10 bases are shared with TRBD1. Germline CDR1 and CDR2: LGHNA and YNFKEQ. Trimming removed 0 bases from V and 5 bases from J; junction bases left unmatched: 9. This CDR3 comprises 18 residues.

The V gene is TRBV27, the J gene TRBJ1-2; D ambiguous. V lost 8 bases to trimming and J lost 5 bases, with 24 bases between them. Germline V gene sequence: CDR1 MNHEY, CDR2 SMNVEV (reference sequence). The CDR3 is 16 residues long. CDR3 coding DNA: TGTGCCAGCTACCCCCTAGGGAGAGGGTCCCTTTATGGCTACACCTTC. Its protein is CASYPLGRGSLYGYTF.

The rearrangement uses TRBV6-1 and TRBJ1-4, with D unresolved. The CDR3 consists of 13 residues. Germline V gives CDR1 MNHNS, CDR2 SASEGT. V gave up 4 bases and J gave up 8 bases, with 11 bases separating them. The CDR3 DNA follows: TGTGCCAGCAGTGCGGTTTGGGCGGAAAAACTGTTTTTT. This encodes CASSAVWAEKLFF.

The chain uses TRBV2 and TRBJ1-5, with TRBD1 as a possible D gene (6 bases). Germline values: CDR1 SNHLY, CDR2 FYNNEI. The CDR3 covers 16 residues. V was cut by 3 bases and J by 2 bases, with 14 bases left in between. The CDR3 nucleotides are TGTGCCAGCAGTGAGGTAGGGGGACGCGGCAATCAGCCCCAGCATTTT. This encodes CASSEVGGRGNQPQHF.

The chain uses TRBV29-1 and TRBJ1-2; 8 bases are a match to TRBD1. This CDR3 has 12 amino acids. The ends lost 6 bases at V and 3 bases at J; junction bases unmatched: 3. Per the germline V gene, CDR1 is SQVTM and CDR2 is ANQGSEA. Written as DNA, the CDR3 is TGCAGCGTCATGACAGGGGACTATGGCTACACCTTC. Translation: CSVMTGDYGYTF.

The chain has TRBV28 and TRBJ1-1, with D possibly being TRBD1 (6 bases). This CDR3 is built from 14 residues. Germline CDR1 reads MDHEN; CDR2 reads SYDVKM. Trimming pared 4 bases from V and 3 bases from J, leaving 12 bases between. The DNA for the CDR3 is TGTGCCAGCAGTTCAAAGACAGGTCACACTGAAGCTTTCTTT. Amino acids: CASSSKTGHTEAFF.

This rearrangement joins TRBV11-2 to TRBJ2-6, with D perhaps TRBD1 (7 bases). The CDR3 totals 17 residues. Per germline, CDR1 SGHAT and CDR2 FQNNGV. Trimming removed 4 bases from V and 3 bases from J, with 16 bases in between. CDR3 in amino acids: CASSSRQGGGGANVLTF. Here the CDR3 DNA reads TGTGCCAGCAGCTCAAGGCAGGGGGGAGGTGGGGCCAACGTCCTGACTTTC.

The CDR3, as DNA: TGCGCCAGCAGCCGAGGACTAGCGGGAGCCCCCTACAATGAGCAGTTCTTC. Translation: CASSRGLAGAPYNEQFF. This chain links TRBV5-1 with TRBJ2-1; 13 bases align to TRBD2. Germline V gives CDR1 SGHRS, CDR2 YFSETQ. The ends lost 4 bases at V and 2 bases at J; junction bases unmatched: 6. The CDR3 has 17 amino acids.

The J gene is TRBJ1-3, the V gene TRBV6-1, with TRBD1 as a possible D gene (5 bases). CDR3 length: 15 amino acids. Trimming cost V 4 bases and J 4 bases, with 14 bases left between them. CDR1 is MNHNS and CDR2 is SASEGT in the germline V gene. The CDR3 region has the DNA TGTGCCAGCAGTGCTACTGGGGGGACCGGAAACACCATATATTTT. It specifies CASSATGGTGNTIYF.

This clone was counted only a few times. The gene calls are TRBV6-6 and TRBJ2-1; 7 bases are shared with TRBD2. The V and J ends lost 0 bases and 6 bases, in that order; junction bases with no gene match: 8. This CDR3 spans 16 amino acids. The germline gives CDR1 MNHNY, CDR2 SVGAGI (reference sequence). CDR3 residues: CASSYSLPGGGNEQFF. The CDR3 DNA follows: TGTGCCAGCAGTTACTCCCTCCCGGGGGGAGGCAATGAGCAGTTCTTC.

The V and J genes are TRBV7-9 and TRBJ1-1; no reliable D call. CDR3 size: 12 residues. Trimming took off 1 base at V and 10 bases at J, with 10 bases between the two ends. The V gene's germline CDR1 is SEHNR and CDR2 FQNEAQ (reference sequence). The CDR3 DNA follows: TGTGCCAGCAGCTTAGGGTTGCTCGGAGCTTTCTTT. Residues: CASSLGLLGAFF.

The chain employs TRBV28 and TRBJ1-2; the D gene is possibly TRBD1 (5 bases). V was shortened by 11 bases and J by 6 bases, with 19 bases between the two germline ends. The germline V gene has CDR1 MDHEN and CDR2 SYDVKM. This CDR3 comprises 13 residues. The CDR3 DNA is TGTGCCTGCTTCCCACAAGGCAGGGATGGCTACACCTTC. This gives the protein CACFPQGRDGYTF.